This T cell receptor (beta chain) came from a study of shared clonotypes between healthy human individuals. Measured with immunoSEQ multiplex PCR; TCRdb has only the in-frame clones, and not every one. Seen here are more than 2,000,000 clones, 90% to 95% observed once, and the top ten hold over 0.12%. The V gene's germline CDR1 is SNHLY and CDR2 FYNNEI. The length of the CDR3 is 14 residues. Sequenced material: naive CD4+ T cells sorted from blood. Subset indicated: CD45RA+ positively selected. The chain couples TRBV2 to TRBJ2-5; TRBD1 or TRBD2 may be the D gene (5 bases each). Matching the DNA end better, TRBJ2-7 makes the J call doubtful. The sequence came from a man between 18 and 35 years old in good health. The CDR3 protein is CASIARELSYEQYF. DNA for the CDR3: TGTGCCAGCATAGCCAGGGAGCTCTCCTACGAGCAGTACTTC.